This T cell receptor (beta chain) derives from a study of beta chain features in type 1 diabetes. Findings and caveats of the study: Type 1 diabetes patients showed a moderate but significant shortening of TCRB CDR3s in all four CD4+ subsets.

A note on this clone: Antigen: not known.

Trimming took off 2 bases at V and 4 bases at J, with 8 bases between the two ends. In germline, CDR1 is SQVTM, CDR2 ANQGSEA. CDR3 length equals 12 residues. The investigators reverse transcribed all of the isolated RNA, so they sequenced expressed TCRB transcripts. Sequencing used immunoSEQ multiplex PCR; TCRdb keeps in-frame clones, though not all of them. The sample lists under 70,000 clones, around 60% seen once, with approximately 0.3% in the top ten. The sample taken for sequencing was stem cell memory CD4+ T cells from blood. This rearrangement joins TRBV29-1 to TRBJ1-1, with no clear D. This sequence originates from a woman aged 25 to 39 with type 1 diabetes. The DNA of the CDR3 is TGCAGCGTTGAACCCCAAATCACTGAAGCTTTCTTT. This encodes CSVEPQITEAFF.